The subject of this entry is one T cell receptor beta chain. The antigen remains undetermined. The sample originates from a study of CD8 T cells in ankylosing spondylitis. Points from the study as a whole: In synovial fluid and blood from reactive arthritis, some motif variants were previously reported. There was a TCR beta motif, made of 7 or 8 highly homologous variants, that appeared characteristic of ankylosing spondylitis blood. Significantly higher representation of disease-linked clones was reported for matched ankylosing spondylitis synovial fluid.

Quantitative 5'-RACE with molecular barcodes generated TCR beta libraries. TCRdb passed the 5' RACE reads through MiXCR, listing each CDR3 protein once. The repertoire holds 350,000 or so distinct CDR3 sequences, with less than 10% as singletons. Sequencing was done on a sample of blood, either unsorted or a sorted T cell fraction (not recorded which). The origin of this receptor is a male donor with ankylosing spondylitis.

The CDR3 loop reads CATDSGTSNQPQHF. CDR3 nucleotides: TGTGCCACAGATTCCGGGACAAGCAATCAGCCCCAGCATTTT. The chain uses TRBV19 and TRBJ1-5; TRBD1 is a possible D gene (6 bases). There are 14 residues in the CDR3. V lost 10 bases, J lost 1 base, and 14 bases lay in between. Germline loops: CDR1 LNHDA, CDR2 SQIVND (reference sequence).